These 27 T cell receptor beta chains came from one sample sequenced in a study of shared clonotypes between healthy human individuals. Sequencing used immunoSEQ multiplex PCR; TCRdb keeps in-frame clones, though not all of them. Here the sample spans about 2.4 million clones, approximately 90% being singletons. The sample taken for sequencing was naive CD4+ T cells sorted from blood. Regarding subset: CD45RA+ positively selected. The receptor set was obtained from a man younger than 35 in good health.

The chain employs TRBV5-1 and TRBJ1-6, with no clear D. The CDR3 totals 14 residues. V lost 4 bases and J lost 8, with 13 bases in between. Germline V gene data show CDR1 as SGHRS and CDR2 as YFSETQ. The CDR3 protein is CASSLDLRDSPLHF. The DNA of the CDR3 is TGCGCCAGCAGCCTGGATCTGCGCGATTCACCCCTCCACTTT.

The chain links TRBV6-4 to TRBJ2-2, with TRBD2 matching over 7 bases. The CDR3 sequence is 14 residues long. Trimming removed 5 bases from V and 8 bases from J; junction bases left unmatched: 8. CDR1 and CDR2 from the germline V gene are MRHNA and SNTAGT. CDR3 DNA sequence: TGTGCCAGCAGTACCCCAGCGGGGTCAGGGGAGCTGTTTTTT. Residues: CASSTPAGSGELFF.

About this clone: Other nucleotide sequences in the sample specify the same CDR3. The V gene is TRBV10-3, the J gene TRBJ2-5; a weak D match, TRBD1 (6 bases). V was clipped by 6 bases and J by 1 base, with 9 bases between them. Germline V CDR1 and CDR2: ENHRY, SYGVKD. CDR3 length equals 13 residues. This chain's CDR3 is CAISSGVQETQYF. Here the CDR3 DNA reads TGTGCCATCAGCTCAGGGGTCCAAGAGACCCAGTACTTC.

This chain joins TRBV5-8 and TRBJ1-3, with D uncertain. This CDR3 is 16 amino acids long. V lost 2 bases to trimming and J lost 3 bases, with 15 bases between them. Germline-derived CDR1 and CDR2 are SGHTS and YDEGEE. CDR3 bases: TGTGCCAGCAGCTTTTACCGGGATCTATTTGGAAACACCATATATTTT. Protein: CASSFYRDLFGNTIYF.

The CDR3 DNA reads as TGCGCCAGCAGCTTGGATTCAGCGGGAGGCCTAGGTGAGCAGTTCTTC. Translating it yields CASSLDSAGGLGEQFF. The chain joins TRBV5-1 to TRBJ2-1; 9 nucleotides agree with TRBD2. Germline V gene lookup returns CDR1 SGHRS and CDR2 YFSETQ. This CDR3 region has 16 residues. With V trimmed by 0 bases and J by 9 bases, 10 bases remained unmatched.

This clone came up once. V and J are TRBV5-1 and TRBJ2-7; D gene ambiguous. Germline V CDR1 and CDR2: SGHRS, YFSETQ. The CDR3 loop spans 14 amino acids. With 2 bases removed from V and 5 bases from J, the gap between germline ends came to 14 bases. CDR3 in DNA: TGCGCCAGCAGCTTACCCGGGTCTTTTGACGAGCAGTACTTC. Amino acids: CASSLPGSFDEQYF.

This clone has just a few counts. The chain recombines TRBV5-1 with TRBJ2-3; 7 positions agree with TRBD1. V lost 5 bases, J lost 1 base, and 4 bases stayed unmatched. The V gene's germline CDR1 is SGHRS and CDR2 YFSETQ. The CDR3 spans 14 residues. Here the CDR3 reads CASRDTGGTDTQYF. The CDR3 nucleotides are TGCGCCAGCAGGGACACAGGGGGCACAGATACGCAGTATTTT.

The chain couples TRBV18 to TRBJ2-7; 9 bases map to TRBD1. Trimming took 3 bases from V and 7 from J; bases not matched to a gene: 7. Germline CDR1 is KGHSH and CDR2 is LQKENI. This CDR3 comprises 14 residues. CDR3 region: CASSPPGTGWEQYF. The CDR3 DNA follows: TGTGCCAGCTCACCCCCCGGGACAGGGTGGGAGCAGTACTTC.

This sequence joins TRBV7-9 and TRBJ1-1, with D hard to call. CDR1 is SEHNR and CDR2 is FQNEAQ in the germline V gene (reference sequence). V shed 5 bases and J shed 1 base, with 8 bases lying between them. The CDR3 is 13 residues long. Here the CDR3 DNA reads TGTGCCAGCAGCAGGGCAGGGAACACTGAAGCTTTCTTT. Encoded protein: CASSRAGNTEAFF.

For the CDR3, the DNA is TGCGCCAGCAGCCCGGGACCACTCCCGGGGGAGCAGTTCTTC. Its translation is CASSPGPLPGEQFF. The V call is TRBV4-1, the J call TRBJ2-1, with D perhaps assigned TRBD1 or TRBD2 (5 bases each). Trimming left V 4 bases short and J 10 bases short, with 17 bases between. The CDR3 is 14 residues long. Germline V lookup: CDR1 MGHRA, CDR2 YSYEKL.

The chain employs TRBV5-4 and TRBJ1-2; 7 bases line up with TRBD1. The CDR3 spans 17 residues. V lost 2 bases and J lost 8; bases outside the gene matches: 18. Germline CDR1 reads SGHNT; CDR2 reads YYREEE (reference sequence). The CDR3 protein is CASSLPGTETLGGGYTF. CDR3 nucleotides: TGTGCCAGCAGCTTACCTGGGACAGAAACTCTTGGGGGCGGCTACACCTTC. The full variable domain, its missing parts supplied by reference TRBV5-4 and TRBJ1-2, is ETGVTQSPTHLIKTRGQQVTLRCSSQSGHNTVSWYQQALGQGPQFIFQYYREEENGRGNFPPRFSGLQFPNYSSELNVNALELDDSALYLCASSLPGTETLGGGYTFGSGTRLTVV.

Notes on this clone: The sample holds other DNA sequences that translate to the same CDR3. The genes are TRBV19 and TRBJ2-3; D is unclear. Germline lookup yields CDR1 LNHDA and CDR2 SQIVND (reference sequence). V lost 3 bases, J lost 1 base, and 5 bases lay in between. The CDR3 contains 13 residues. CDR3 loop: CASSITGTDTQYF. CDR3 DNA: TGTGCCAGTAGTATCACAGGCACAGATACGCAGTATTTT.

In this sample, this clone turned up a few times. The chain couples TRBV7-3 to TRBJ2-2; 8 bases map to TRBD1. From germline, CDR1 is SGHTA and CDR2 FQGTGA. The junction had 4 bases not matched to a gene; V was cut back by 4 bases and J by 6 bases. This CDR3 is built from 14 residues. The CDR3 region has the DNA TGTGCCAGCAGCTCACAGGGGGGACCCGGGGAGCTGTTTTTT. Protein: CASSSQGGPGELFF.

V and J are TRBV7-8 and TRBJ2-2; 7 nucleotides agree with TRBD1. Germline V gene lookup returns CDR1 SGHVS and CDR2 FQNEAQ. After removal of 5 bases from V and 6 bases from J, the junction contained 12 bases not matched to a gene. The CDR3 totals 16 residues. CDR3 in DNA: TGTGCCAGCAGCACGAAGACAGGGTGGGGATCCGGGGAGCTGTTTTTT. This gives the protein CASSTKTGWGSGELFF.

About this clone itself: The sample carries other DNA sequences with the same CDR3. The chain uses TRBV5-1 and TRBJ2-7; unclear D gene. The CDR3 contains 14 residues. Germline CDR1 SGHRS, CDR2 YFSETQ. V gave up 0 bases and J gave up 2 bases, with 9 bases separating them. This CDR3 reads CASSLEGTTYEQYF. The CDR3 DNA is TGCGCCAGCAGCTTGGAGGGAACCACCTACGAGCAGTACTTC.

The V and J genes are TRBV5-1 and TRBJ2-1; weak D call: TRBD2 (5 bases). The CDR3 loop spans 13 amino acids. The germline V and J ends were trimmed by 3 bases and 5 bases, with 9 bases remaining between them. Germline V gene lookup returns CDR1 SGHRS and CDR2 YFSETQ. The CDR3: CASSYRGDNEQFF. Here the CDR3 DNA reads TGCGCCAGCAGCTACCGGGGTGACAATGAGCAGTTCTTC.

The J gene is TRBJ2-5, the V gene TRBV29-1; D unresolved. From germline, CDR1 is SQVTM and CDR2 ANQGSEA. V lost 1 base, J lost 5 bases, and 14 bases lay in between. This CDR3 has 14 residues. Written as DNA, the CDR3 is TGCAGCGTTGAAGGGGCTCGCCTGGGTGAGACCCAGTACTTC. It specifies CSVEGARLGETQYF.

The chain uses TRBV7-6 and TRBJ2-7; D might be TRBD1 (5 bases). The CDR3 is 14 amino acids. The V and J ends lost 8 bases and 2 bases respectively, with 16 bases between them. Germline CDR1 is SGHVS and CDR2 is FNYEAQ. The CDR3 nucleotides read TGTGCCAGCTTTGGGGCAGTTATGACCTACGAGCAGTACTTC. Translation: CASFGAVMTYEQYF.

This chain connects TRBV19 to TRBJ1-1; the match to TRBD1 covers 9 bases. Germline lookup yields CDR1 LNHDA and CDR2 SQIVND (reference sequence). The CDR3 length is 14 residues. With V trimmed by 6 bases and J by 4 bases, 6 bases remained unmatched. CDR3 sequence: CASRRGQGITEAFF. CDR3 bases: TGTGCCAGTAGGAGGGGACAGGGAATCACTGAAGCTTTCTTT.

The chain links TRBV18 to TRBJ2-1; 11 bases agree with TRBD2. Germline V lookup: CDR1 KGHSH, CDR2 LQKENI. The CDR3 is 19 amino acids. The trim removed 0 bases at V and 7 bases at J, leaving 14 bases unmatched. The CDR3 nucleotides read TGTGCCAGCTCACCACCCTTGACTAGGGCTAGCGGGGGGAATAATGAGCAGTTCTTC. Translating it yields CASSPPLTRASGGNNEQFF.

The chain carries TRBV9 and TRBJ2-7; TRBD2 matches 12 bases. This CDR3 region has 13 residues. V lost 3 bases, J lost 6 bases, and 1 base stayed unmatched. Looked up from germline, CDR1 is SGDLS and CDR2 is YYNGEE. CDR3 region: CASSATSGSEQYF. CDR3 in DNA: TGTGCCAGCAGCGCGACTAGCGGGAGCGAGCAGTACTTC.

V gene TRBV5-4 combines with J gene TRBJ1-2; D call uncertain. V dropped 4 bases and J dropped 5 bases, with 12 bases sitting between them. The CDR3 has 13 amino acids. CDR1 and CDR2 (germline): SGHNT, YYREEE (reference sequence). The CDR3 is CASSPTLGYGYTF. The CDR3 DNA follows: TGTGCCAGCAGCCCGACATTGGGATATGGCTACACCTTC.

A single count supports this clone. The chain recombines TRBV6-6 with TRBJ2-7, with 7 nucleotides matching TRBD2. Unmatched junction bases numbered 7, after V lost 0 bases and J lost 2 bases. The CDR3 extends over 16 amino acids. Germline V CDR1 and CDR2: MNHNY, SVGAGI (reference sequence). Here the CDR3 reads CASSYSSSSGTYEQYF. CDR3 DNA: TGTGCCAGCAGTTACTCGTCGTCTAGCGGTACCTACGAGCAGTACTTC.

V and J are TRBV10-3 and TRBJ2-3; 9 bases are a match to TRBD2. Germline CDR1 reads ENHRY; CDR2 reads SYGVKD. V lost 6 bases, J lost 5 bases, and 6 bases stayed unmatched. The CDR3 is 14 amino acids. The CDR3 DNA reads as TGTGCCATCAGGATTAGCGGGAGTAGAGATACGCAGTATTTT. It codes for CAIRISGSRDTQYF.

This rearrangement joins TRBV28 to TRBJ1-2; possibly TRBD1 for D (5 bases). The CDR3 contains 15 residues. Trimming removed 4 bases at V and 4 bases at J, with 16 bases between. Germline V gene sequence: CDR1 MDHEN, CDR2 SYDVKM. The CDR3 DNA reads as TGTGCCAGCAGTTCCCCCTCGGGGACCGGCTATGGCTACACCTTC. Amino acid sequence: CASSSPSGTGYGYTF.

The CDR3 coding sequence is TGTGCCAGCAGCTTTTTAGCGGGAGCTCACAATGAGCAGTTCTTC. Translating gives CASSFLAGAHNEQFF. The chain employs TRBV7-9 and TRBJ2-1; 9 nucleotides match TRBD2. Per germline, CDR1 SEHNR and CDR2 FQNEAQ (reference sequence). V trimming: 3 bases; J trimming: 5 bases; junction bases outside the gene matches: 5. The CDR3 extends over 15 amino acids.

This clone was counted a single time. The V and J genes are TRBV5-1 and TRBJ1-2; 10 bases map to TRBD1. The J segment lost 4 bases and the V segment lost 6 bases, leaving 6 bases of the junction unmatched. From germline, CDR1 is SGHRS and CDR2 YFSETQ. This CDR3 contains 14 residues. The CDR3 DNA reads TGCGCCAGCAATCCCGGGACAGGGGCCTATGGCTACACCTTC. Its translation is CASNPGTGAYGYTF.